The clone carrying this T cell receptor beta chain was counted only a few times. Its antigen is undetermined. Sequencing used immunoSEQ multiplex PCR; TCRdb keeps in-frame clones, though not all of them. The sample has tens of thousands of clones; over 75% are singletons. This record comes from a study of a mutant IDH1 vaccine in newly diagnosed glioma. Study-wide background: Patients got their first vaccination 4-6 weeks after radiotherapy alone, or with temozolomide cycles.

Time point indicated: week 11, during vaccination. Vaccination comprised doses that each held 300 ug of mutant IDH1 20-mer peptide, plus topical imiquimod. Per the germline V gene, CDR1 is SGHTA and CDR2 is FQGNSA. The CDR3 runs to 13 residues. Trimming took off 1 base at V and 3 bases at J, with 3 bases between the two ends. This clonotype originated in a woman in her late teens or twenties with glioma. J is TRBJ2-2 and V is TRBV7-2, with unresolved D. The sequenced sample was PBMCs, obtained from a glioma patient whose treatment included an IDH1 peptide vaccine. The CDR3: CASSLGYTGELFF. CDR3 DNA sequence: TGTGCCAGCAGCTTAGGATACACCGGGGAGCTGTTTTTT.